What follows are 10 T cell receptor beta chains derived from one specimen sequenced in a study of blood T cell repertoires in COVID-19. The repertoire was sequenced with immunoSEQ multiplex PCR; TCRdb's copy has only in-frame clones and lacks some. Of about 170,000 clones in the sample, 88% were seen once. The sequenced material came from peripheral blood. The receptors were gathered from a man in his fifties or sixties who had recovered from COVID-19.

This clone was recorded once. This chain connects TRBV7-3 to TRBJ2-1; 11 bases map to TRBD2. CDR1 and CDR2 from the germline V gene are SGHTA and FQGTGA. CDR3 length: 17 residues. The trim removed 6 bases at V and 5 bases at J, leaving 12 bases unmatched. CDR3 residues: CASSGSTGTSGDNEQFF. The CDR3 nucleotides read TGTGCCAGCAGTGGATCAACCGGGACTAGCGGAGACAATGAGCAGTTCTTC.

CDR3 amino acids: CASSLTSVRGYEQYF. CDR3 in DNA: TGTGCCAGCAGCTTAACGAGTGTAAGAGGGTACGAGCAGTACTTC. This rearrangement joins TRBV5-4 to TRBJ2-7; D is perhaps TRBD2 (5 bases). The ends were cut back, 2 bases at V and 4 bases at J, with 16 bases in the middle. Germline V CDR1 and CDR2: SGHNT, YYREEE (reference sequence). This CDR3 region has 15 residues.

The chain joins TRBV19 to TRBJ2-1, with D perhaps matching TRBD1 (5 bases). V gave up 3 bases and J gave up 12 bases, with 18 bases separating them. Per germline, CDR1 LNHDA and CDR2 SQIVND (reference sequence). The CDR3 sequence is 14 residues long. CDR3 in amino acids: CASSMVSPRGWQFF. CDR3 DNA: TGTGCCAGTAGTATGGTTTCTCCAAGGGGATGGCAGTTCTTC.

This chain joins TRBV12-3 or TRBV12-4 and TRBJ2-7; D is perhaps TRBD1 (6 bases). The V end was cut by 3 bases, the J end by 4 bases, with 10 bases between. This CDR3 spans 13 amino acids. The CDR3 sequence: CASSFRGGYEQYF. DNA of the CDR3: TGTGCCAGCAGTTTTCGAGGGGGATACGAGCAGTACTTC.

CDR3 sequence (DNA): TGTGCCAGCAGTTACAGGCTCCGGACAGGGACTGGGGTCTACGAGCAGTACTTC. Translation: CASSYRLRTGTGVYEQYF. This chain joins TRBV2 and TRBJ2-7; TRBD1 aligns across 8 bases. The CDR3 runs 18 residues. CDR1 and CDR2 (germline): SNHLY, FYNNEI. V gave up 5 bases and J gave up 3 bases; unmatched junction bases: 18.

This CDR3 reads CATSTPGQGLGGELFF. As DNA, the CDR3 is TGTGCCACCAGCACACCGGGACAGGGGTTGGGCGGGGAGCTGTTTTTT. This chain joins TRBV15 and TRBJ2-2, with 10 bases lining up with TRBD1. V lost 4 bases, J lost 7 bases, and 9 bases stayed unmatched. Per germline, CDR1 LNHNV and CDR2 YYDKDF (reference sequence). CDR3 length equals 16 residues.

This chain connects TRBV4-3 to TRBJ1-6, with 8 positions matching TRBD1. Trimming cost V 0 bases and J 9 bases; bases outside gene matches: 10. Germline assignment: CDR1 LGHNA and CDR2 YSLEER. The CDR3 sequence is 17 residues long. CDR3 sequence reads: CASSQDYRGAGSSPLHF. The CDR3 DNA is TGCGCCAGCAGCCAAGATTACAGGGGGGCTGGGAGTTCACCCCTCCACTTT.

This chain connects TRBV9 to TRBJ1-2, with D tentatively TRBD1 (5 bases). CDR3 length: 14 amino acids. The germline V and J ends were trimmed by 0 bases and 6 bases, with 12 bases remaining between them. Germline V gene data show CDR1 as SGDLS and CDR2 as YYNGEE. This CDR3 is CASSVAGGSDGYTF. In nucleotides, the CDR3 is TGTGCCAGCAGCGTAGCTGGGGGGTCTGATGGCTACACCTTC.

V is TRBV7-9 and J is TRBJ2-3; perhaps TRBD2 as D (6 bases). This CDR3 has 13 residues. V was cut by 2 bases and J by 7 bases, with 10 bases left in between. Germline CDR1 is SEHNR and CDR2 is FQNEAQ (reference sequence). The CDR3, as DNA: TGTGCCAGCAGCTTACTCGGGGGATATACGCAGTATTTT. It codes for CASSLLGGYTQYF.

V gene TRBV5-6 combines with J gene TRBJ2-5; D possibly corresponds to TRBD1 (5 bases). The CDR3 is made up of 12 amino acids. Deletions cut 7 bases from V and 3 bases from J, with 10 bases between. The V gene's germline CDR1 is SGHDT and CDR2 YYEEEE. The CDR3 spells CASGVGEETQYF. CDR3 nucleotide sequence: TGTGCCAGCGGGGTAGGGGAAGAGACCCAGTACTTC.